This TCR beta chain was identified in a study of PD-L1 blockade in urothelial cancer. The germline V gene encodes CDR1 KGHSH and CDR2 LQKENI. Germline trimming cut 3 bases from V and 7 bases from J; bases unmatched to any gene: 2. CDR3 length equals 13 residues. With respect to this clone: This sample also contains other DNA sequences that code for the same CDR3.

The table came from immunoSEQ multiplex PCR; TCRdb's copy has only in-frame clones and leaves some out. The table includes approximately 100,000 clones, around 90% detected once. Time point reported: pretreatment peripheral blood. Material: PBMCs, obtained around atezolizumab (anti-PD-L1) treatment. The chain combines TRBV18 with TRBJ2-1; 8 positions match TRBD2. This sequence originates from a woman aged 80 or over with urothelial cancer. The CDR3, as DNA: TGTGCCAGCTCACCCCCTAGCGGGAATGAGCAGTTCTTC. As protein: CASSPPSGNEQFF.